A selection of T cell receptor beta chains follows, all from one sample in a study of T-cell reconstitution after alpha-beta-depleted transplantation in children. TCRdb independently ran MiXCR on the PCR reads; one entry per CDR3 protein. The table lists 500,000 or so distinct CDR3 sequences, about an eighth of them singletons. This specimen consisted of PBMCs, mostly from graft donor cells, obtained 180 days after TCRalphabeta/CD19-depleted stem cell transplant. These receptors all come from a female patient aged 2-9 years who had a stem cell transplant for aplastic anemia, so the T cells may come from the graft donor. Both conserved end residues are part of each CDR3. D genes are given only for firm matches. Rows give clone size only sometimes, using once, few, many, or a class for an expanded clone.

D gene: -
clone size: many
V gene: TRBV7-9
J gene: TRBJ2-3
CDR3 protein: CASTRWEDTQYF
CDR3 DNA: TGTGCCAGCACACGCTGGGAAGATACGCAGTATTTT

D gene: TRBD2
clone size: -
V gene: TRBV28
J gene: TRBJ2-5
CDR3 protein: CASSPVGGQETQYF
CDR3 DNA: TGTGCCAGCAGTCCCGTGGGAGGGCAAGAGACCCAGTACTTC

D gene: TRBD2
clone size: few
V gene: TRBV15
J gene: TRBJ2-1
CDR3 protein: CATSNSGNSYNEQFF
CDR3 DNA: TGTGCCACCAGCAATAGCGGGAACTCCTACAATGAGCAGTTCTTC

D gene: -
clone size: few
V gene: TRBV11-2
J gene: TRBJ1-1
CDR3 protein: CASSYLWGNTEAFF
CDR3 DNA: TGTGCCAGCAGCTACCTTTGGGGGAACACTGAAGCTTTCTTT

D gene: -
clone size: few
V gene: TRBV20-1
J gene: TRBJ2-1
CDR3 protein: CSGNSRGEAYNEQFF
CDR3 DNA: TGCAGTGGGAATTCCAGGGGAGAAGCCTACAATGAGCAGTTCTTC

D gene: -
clone size: few
V gene: TRBV4-3
J gene: TRBJ2-2
CDR3 protein: CASSQDKWGARYTGELFF
CDR3 DNA: TGCGCCAGCAGCCAAGATAAGTGGGGTGCACGATACACCGGGGAGCTGTTTTTT

D gene: -
clone size: few
V gene: TRBV5-6
J gene: TRBJ2-1
CDR3 protein: CASSWWTAFSYNEQFF
CDR3 DNA: TGTGCCAGCAGCTGGTGGACTGCGTTCTCCTACAATGAGCAGTTCTTC

D gene: TRBD2
clone size: few
V gene: TRBV29-1
J gene: TRBJ2-1
CDR3 protein: CSALGLAGPYNEQFF
CDR3 DNA: TGCAGCGCCTTAGGACTAGCTGGCCCCTACAATGAGCAGTTCTTC

D gene: TRBD1
clone size: few
V gene: TRBV7-2
J gene: TRBJ1-5
CDR3 protein: CASSLRTGDSNQPQHF
CDR3 DNA: TGTGCCAGCAGCCTCAGGACAGGAGATAGCAATCAGCCCCAGCATTTT

D gene: TRBD1
clone size: -
V gene: TRBV4-1
J gene: TRBJ1-5
CDR3 protein: CASSQDLGTDSNQPQHF
CDR3 DNA: TGCGCCAGCAGCCAAGATCTGGGGACAGATAGCAATCAGCCCCAGCATTTT

D gene: -
clone size: few
V gene: TRBV4-3
J gene: TRBJ2-1
CDR3 protein: CASSQGPRPDNEQFF
CDR3 DNA: TGCGCCAGCAGCCAAGGTCCCCGACCTGACAATGAGCAGTTCTTC

D gene: -
clone size: few
V gene: TRBV28
J gene: TRBJ2-7
CDR3 protein: CASIGGSYYEQYF
CDR3 DNA: TGTGCCAGCATTGGAGGGAGTTACTACGAGCAGTACTTC

D gene: TRBD1
clone size: few
V gene: TRBV20-1
J gene: TRBJ1-1
CDR3 protein: CSAIRTGSTTNTEAFF
CDR3 DNA: TGCAGTGCTATCCGGACAGGCTCCACCACGAACACTGAAGCTTTCTTT

D gene: TRBD1
clone size: many
V gene: TRBV10-3
J gene: TRBJ2-5
CDR3 protein: CATGTVLSETQYF
CDR3 DNA: TGTGCCACGGGGACAGTTCTGTCGGAGACCCAGTACTTC

D gene: TRBD2
clone size: many
V gene: TRBV5-1
J gene: TRBJ2-5
CDR3 protein: CASSFTSGGETQYF
CDR3 DNA: TGCGCCAGCAGCTTTACTAGCGGGGGAGAGACCCAGTACTTC

D gene: TRBD2
clone size: -
V gene: TRBV20-1
J gene: TRBJ2-7
CDR3 protein: CSAIPATSVYEQYF
CDR3 DNA: TGCAGTGCTATACCTGCGACTAGCGTCTACGAGCAGTACTTC

D gene: TRBD2
clone size: -
V gene: TRBV4-3
J gene: TRBJ2-2
CDR3 protein: CASSQDRTSGIYTGELFF
CDR3 DNA: TGCGCCAGCAGCCAAGACCGGACTAGCGGGATTTACACCGGGGAGCTGTTTTTT

D gene: -
clone size: few
V gene: TRBV12-3/TRBV12-4
J gene: TRBJ2-6
CDR3 protein: CASSFPSLEREGNSGANVLTF
CDR3 DNA: TGTGCCAGCAGTTTCCCCTCCTTGGAGAGGGAAGGGAATTCTGGGGCCAACGTCCTGACTTTC

D gene: TRBD2
clone size: many
V gene: TRBV4-3
J gene: TRBJ2-5
CDR3 protein: CASSQGGLAGAETQYF
CDR3 DNA: TGCGCCAGCAGCCAAGGGGGACTAGCGGGAGCAGAGACCCAGTACTTC

D gene: TRBD2
clone size: -
V gene: TRBV7-9
J gene: TRBJ2-7
CDR3 protein: CASTTGTSVHEQYF
CDR3 DNA: TGTGCCAGCACGACGGGGACTAGCGTCCACGAGCAGTACTTC

D gene: TRBD1
clone size: -
V gene: TRBV28
J gene: TRBJ1-2
CDR3 protein: CASSSPTGAGYGYTF
CDR3 DNA: TGTGCCAGCAGCTCCCCGACAGGGGCGGGTTATGGCTACACCTTC

D gene: -
clone size: few
V gene: TRBV12-3/TRBV12-4
J gene: TRBJ1-2
CDR3 protein: CASSSDSSNYGYTF
CDR3 DNA: TGTGCCAGCAGCTCGGACAGTTCTAACTATGGCTACACCTTC

D gene: -
clone size: -
V gene: TRBV10-3
J gene: TRBJ2-3
CDR3 protein: CAISEINPRGTDTQYF
CDR3 DNA: TGTGCCATCAGTGAAATCAACCCAAGGGGCACAGATACGCAGTATTTT

D gene: -
clone size: -
V gene: TRBV12-3/TRBV12-4
J gene: TRBJ2-1
CDR3 protein: CASRDGSSPVNEQFF
CDR3 DNA: TGTGCCAGCAGGGATGGGAGCTCACCGGTCAATGAGCAGTTCTTC

D gene: -
clone size: few
V gene: TRBV10-3
J gene: TRBJ1-2
CDR3 protein: CAIIHAGYTF
CDR3 DNA: TGTGCCATCATTCACGCCGGCTACACCTTC

D gene: -
clone size: few
V gene: TRBV7-9
J gene: TRBJ2-7
CDR3 protein: CASSLAGGRIGYEQYF
CDR3 DNA: TGTGCCAGCAGCTTAGCCGGTGGCAGGATAGGCTACGAGCAGTACTTC

D gene: TRBD2
clone size: few
V gene: TRBV6-2/TRBV6-3
J gene: TRBJ2-1
CDR3 protein: CASTPGTSGGAGSYNEQFF
CDR3 DNA: TGTGCCAGCACTCCCGGGACTAGCGGGGGGGCCGGCTCCTACAATGAGCAGTTCTTC

D gene: -
clone size: -
V gene: TRBV5-1
J gene: TRBJ2-7
CDR3 protein: CASSLQELSYEQYF
CDR3 DNA: TGCGCCAGCAGCTTGCAGGAGTTGAGCTACGAGCAGTACTTC

D gene: -
clone size: -
V gene: TRBV4-3
J gene: TRBJ2-7
CDR3 protein: CASSPEWSYEQYF
CDR3 DNA: TGCGCCAGCAGCCCCGAGTGGTCCTACGAGCAGTACTTC

D gene: -
clone size: few
V gene: TRBV29-1
J gene: TRBJ1-1
CDR3 protein: CSVGRTNTEAFF
CDR3 DNA: TGCAGCGTTGGCAGGACGAACACTGAAGCTTTCTTT

D gene: -
clone size: -
V gene: TRBV20-1
J gene: TRBJ2-6
CDR3 protein: CSAPTGLGGANVLTF
CDR3 DNA: TGCAGTGCTCCCACAGGTCTGGGTGGGGCCAACGTCCTGACTTTC

D gene: -
clone size: -
V gene: TRBV7-9
J gene: TRBJ1-2
CDR3 protein: CASSLTPHPNYGYTF
CDR3 DNA: TGTGCCAGCAGCTTAACCCCTCACCCTAACTATGGCTACACCTTC

D gene: -
clone size: many
V gene: TRBV20-1
J gene: TRBJ2-1
CDR3 protein: CSARAGGTSSYNEQFF
CDR3 DNA: TGCAGTGCTAGAGCGGGCGGGACCAGCTCCTACAATGAGCAGTTCTTC

D gene: -
clone size: -
V gene: TRBV12-3/TRBV12-4
J gene: TRBJ1-2
CDR3 protein: CASSLLQPGRNHGYTF
CDR3 DNA: TGTGCCAGCAGTCTACTTCAGCCCGGGCGCAACCATGGCTACACCTTC

D gene: TRBD1
clone size: -
V gene: TRBV10-3
J gene: TRBJ2-3
CDR3 protein: CAIMGDRGRVGQYF
CDR3 DNA: TGTGCCATCATGGGTGACAGGGGGCGCGTCGGGCAGTATTTT

D gene: -
clone size: few
V gene: TRBV7-6
J gene: TRBJ1-2
CDR3 protein: CASSLLESNYGYTF
CDR3 DNA: TGTGCCAGCAGTCTCTTGGAATCTAACTATGGCTACACCTTC

D gene: TRBD1
clone size: -
V gene: TRBV4-3
J gene: TRBJ1-2
CDR3 protein: CASSQRQGVNGYTF
CDR3 DNA: TGCGCCAGCAGCCAGAGACAGGGGGTGAATGGCTACACCTTC

D gene: TRBD2
clone size: -
V gene: TRBV7-3
J gene: TRBJ2-1
CDR3 protein: CASSSRLGLWEGLNEQFF
CDR3 DNA: TGTGCCAGCAGCTCGCGCTTAGGTCTGTGGGAGGGCCTGAATGAGCAGTTCTTC

D gene: TRBD1
clone size: -
V gene: TRBV20-1
J gene: TRBJ1-6
CDR3 protein: CSASQGGDNSPLHF
CDR3 DNA: TGCAGTGCCTCGCAGGGGGGTGATAATTCACCCCTCCACTTT

D gene: -
clone size: -
V gene: TRBV7-9
J gene: TRBJ2-1
CDR3 protein: CASSPAQLF
CDR3 DNA: TGTGCCAGCAGCCCCGCGCAGTTATTC

D gene: -
clone size: few
V gene: TRBV27
J gene: TRBJ2-6
CDR3 protein: CASKTPSSGANVLTF
CDR3 DNA: TGTGCCAGCAAGACACCGAGCTCTGGGGCCAACGTCCTGACTTTC

D gene: TRBD2
clone size: -
V gene: TRBV20-1
J gene: TRBJ2-1
CDR3 protein: CSASWTSGGHEQFF
CDR3 DNA: TGCAGTGCTAGCTGGACTAGCGGGGGCCATGAGCAGTTCTTC

D gene: TRBD2
clone size: -
V gene: TRBV12-3/TRBV12-4
J gene: TRBJ2-3
CDR3 protein: CASSPSLTSGTDTQYF
CDR3 DNA: TGTGCCAGCAGTCCGTCACTGACTAGCGGCACAGATACGCAGTATTTT

D gene: TRBD1
clone size: -
V gene: TRBV7-2
J gene: TRBJ1-4
CDR3 protein: CASSLHRGRGEKLFF
CDR3 DNA: TGTGCCAGCAGCCTACACAGGGGGCGAGGTGAAAAACTGTTTTTT

D gene: -
clone size: -
V gene: TRBV29-1
J gene: TRBJ2-5
CDR3 protein: CSVTDAEQETQYF
CDR3 DNA: TGCAGCGTCACGGACGCGGAACAAGAGACCCAGTACTTC

D gene: TRBD2
clone size: few
V gene: TRBV15
J gene: TRBJ2-7
CDR3 protein: CATSSREGVHEQYF
CDR3 DNA: TGTGCCACCAGTTCTCGGGAGGGGGTCCACGAGCAGTACTTC